These T cell receptor beta chains were read from a single sample in a study of immune evolution from preneoplasia to lung adenocarcinoma. Libraries were prepared by immunoSEQ multiplex PCR; TCRdb keeps only in-frame clonotypes and omits some of them. Of approximately 5,100 clones listed, more than 65% are singletons. Material: FFPE adjacent normal lung tissue. These receptors all come from a person between 60 and 80 years old with lung adenocarcinoma. Both conserved end residues are part of each CDR3. A D gene is named only where the DNA matches it firmly. Only some rows state a clone size, as once, few, many or a class for expanded clones.

j_call: TRBJ1-3; d_call: -; clone_size: -; v_call: TRBV29-1; cdr3_length: 11; cdr3_aa: CSGQGRNTIYF; cdr3_nt: TGCAGCGGCCAGGGCAGGAACACCATATATTTT
j_call: TRBJ1-3; d_call: -; clone_size: once; v_call: TRBV11-1; cdr3_length: 15; cdr3_aa: CASSSDVYSGNTIYF; cdr3_nt: TGTGCCAGCAGCTCGGACGTCTACTCTGGAAACACCATATATTTT
j_call: TRBJ2-5; d_call: -; clone_size: -; v_call: TRBV28; cdr3_length: 16; cdr3_aa: CASDSWDPGDGETQYF; cdr3_nt: TGTGCCAGCGATTCATGGGACCCAGGGGATGGGGAGACCCAGTACTTC
j_call: TRBJ2-3; d_call: TRBD2; clone_size: -; v_call: TRBV6-5; cdr3_length: 15; cdr3_aa: CASSPSGGHTDTQYF; cdr3_nt: TGTGCCAGCAGTCCTAGCGGGGGTCACACAGATACGCAGTATTTT
j_call: TRBJ2-1; d_call: -; clone_size: -; v_call: TRBV13; cdr3_length: 13; cdr3_aa: CASSLGDVNEQFF; cdr3_nt: TGTGCCAGCAGCTTAGGGGACGTGAATGAGCAGTTCTTC
j_call: TRBJ1-1; d_call: -; clone_size: -; v_call: TRBV27; cdr3_length: 15; cdr3_aa: CASRLPGGSKSEAFF; cdr3_nt: TGTGCCAGCAGGCTGCCGGGGGGCAGTAAATCTGAAGCTTTCTTT
j_call: TRBJ2-1; d_call: -; clone_size: few; v_call: TRBV7-2; cdr3_length: 15; cdr3_aa: CASSYGVGPRNEQFF; cdr3_nt: TGTGCCAGCAGCTACGGAGTCGGACCAAGGAATGAGCAGTTCTTC
j_call: TRBJ1-2; d_call: -; clone_size: -; v_call: TRBV5-8; cdr3_length: 14; cdr3_aa: CASSLYDSNYGYTF; cdr3_nt: TGTGCCAGCAGCCTCTACGACAGTAACTATGGCTACACCTTC
j_call: TRBJ1-2; d_call: -; clone_size: few; v_call: TRBV19; cdr3_length: 15; cdr3_aa: CASSILRHTIDGYTF; cdr3_nt: TGTGCCAGTAGTATACTCAGGCATACCATTGATGGCTACACCTTC
j_call: TRBJ1-3; d_call: -; clone_size: -; v_call: TRBV7-8; cdr3_length: 14; cdr3_aa: CASSRTESGNTIYF; cdr3_nt: TGTGCCAGCAGCCGGACAGAATCTGGAAACACCATATATTTT
j_call: TRBJ2-3; d_call: -; clone_size: medium-sized; v_call: TRBV13; cdr3_length: 15; cdr3_aa: CASSTRGGRTDTQYF; cdr3_nt: TGTGCCAGCAGCACCCGCGGCGGACGCACAGATACGCAGTATTTT